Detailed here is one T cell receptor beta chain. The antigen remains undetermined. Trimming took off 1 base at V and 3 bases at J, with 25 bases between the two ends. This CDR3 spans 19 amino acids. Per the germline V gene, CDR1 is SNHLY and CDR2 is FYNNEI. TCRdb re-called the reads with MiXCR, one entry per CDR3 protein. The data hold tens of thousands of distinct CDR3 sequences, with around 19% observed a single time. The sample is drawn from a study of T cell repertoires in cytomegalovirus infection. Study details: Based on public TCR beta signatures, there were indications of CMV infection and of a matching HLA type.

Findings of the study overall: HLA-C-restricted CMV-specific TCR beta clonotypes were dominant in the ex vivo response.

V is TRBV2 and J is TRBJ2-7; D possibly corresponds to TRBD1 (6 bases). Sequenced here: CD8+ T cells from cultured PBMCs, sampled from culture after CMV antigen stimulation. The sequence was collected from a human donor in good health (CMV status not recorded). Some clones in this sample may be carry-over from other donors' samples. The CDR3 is CASSEVGQGRASYVYEQYF. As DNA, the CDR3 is TGTGCCAGCAGTGAAGTGGGTCAGGGGCGCGCGAGTTACGTCTACGAGCAGTACTTC.